These 3 T cell receptor beta chains share one sample of origin, sequenced in a study of blood T cell repertoires in COVID-19. Data came from immunoSEQ multiplex PCR; TCRdb stores just in-frame clones and leaves some out. The sample records 65,000 to 75,000 clones, roughly 80% being singletons. Source material: peripheral blood. Receptor source: an elderly woman with acute or convalescent COVID-19.

The gene calls are TRBV19 and TRBJ1-2, with 10 nucleotides matching TRBD1. From germline, CDR1 is LNHDA and CDR2 SQIVND (reference sequence). V dropped 6 bases and J dropped 8; count of bases not matched to a gene: 9. The CDR3 has 14 amino acids. This CDR3 reads CASRSDRGLGGYTF. DNA for the CDR3: TGTGCCAGTAGGAGCGACAGGGGGCTAGGAGGCTACACCTTC.

This clone occurred once. CDR3 sequence: CASSLGRGRTDTQYF. CDR3 DNA sequence: TGTGCCAGCAGCTTAGGTAGGGGCCGCACAGATACGCAGTATTTT. The V call is TRBV7-9, the J call TRBJ2-3; possibly TRBD1 for D (5 bases). The CDR3 has 15 amino acids. The ends were cut back, 1 base at V and 1 base at J, with 9 bases in the middle. Germline values: CDR1 SEHNR, CDR2 FQNEAQ (reference sequence).

The chain employs TRBV4-2 and TRBJ2-1, with 15 bases matching TRBD2. Per germline, CDR1 LGHNA and CDR2 YNFKEQ. J gave up 8 bases and V 4 bases, and 6 bases lay outside the gene matches. This CDR3 comprises 16 residues. The CDR3 loop is CASSRPGLAGGDEQFF. In DNA, the CDR3 is TGTGCCAGCAGCCGACCGGGACTAGCGGGGGGTGATGAGCAGTTCTTC.